The 29 T cell receptor beta chains reported below all come from one sample, sequenced in a study of graft-versus-host responses after intestinal transplantation. Sequencing was performed with immunoSEQ multiplex PCR; in TCRdb, only in-frame clones are kept and a portion is missing. The table shows under 15,000 clones, with approximately 40% occurring only once. There were some 200,000 CFSE-labeled responder cells plated together with some 200,000 irradiated, violet-dye-labeled stimulator cells. The source was alloreactive CD8+ T cells from a mixed lymphocyte reaction culture, collected before intestinal transplant. Subset reported: CFSE-low proliferating T cells sorted from approximately 6-day pre-transplant mixed lymphocyte reaction (GvH or HvG direction). These receptors all stem from a human patient who received an intestinal transplant.

The sample holds a few counts of this clone. The gene calls are TRBV6-1 and TRBJ1-4; TRBD1 might be the D (5 bases). Trimming removed 2 bases at V and 2 bases at J, with 15 bases between. This CDR3 is built from 17 residues. Per the germline V gene, CDR1 is MNHNS and CDR2 is SASEGT. As DNA, the CDR3 is TGTGCCAGCAGTGAATTGGCCCAGGGACTCACTAATGAAAAACTGTTTTTT. Its translation: CASSELAQGLTNEKLFF.

The CDR3 sequence: CASSQARKEQETQYF. The DNA for the CDR3 is TGTGCCAGCAGCCAGGCCAGGAAGGAGCAAGAGACCCAGTACTTC. This chain joins TRBV14 and TRBJ2-5; unclear D gene. Germline V gene data show CDR1 as SGHDN and CDR2 as FVKESK. This CDR3 contains 15 residues. The V end lost 3 bases, the J end lost 2 bases, and 13 bases lay between the germline ends. The full variable domain, rest sourced from reference TRBV14 and TRBJ2-5, is EAGVTQFPSHSVIEKGQTVTLRCDPISGHDNLYWYRRVMGKEIKFLLHFVKESKQDESGMPNNRFLAERTGGTYSTLKVQPAELEDSGVYFCASSQARKEQETQYFGPGTRLLVL.

This clone has only a few counts. This chain uses TRBV7-6 with TRBJ1-1; D might be TRBD1 (6 bases). The CDR3 covers 16 residues. Trimming took 3 bases from V and 3 from J, leaving 17 bases between them. The germline V gene has CDR1 SGHVS and CDR2 FNYEAQ. CDR3 protein: CASSLIADSPHTEAFF. The CDR3 region has the DNA TGTGCCAGCAGCTTGATAGCGGACAGCCCCCACACTGAAGCTTTCTTT.

This clone qualifies as medium-sized. V is TRBV6-5 and J is TRBJ2-7; tentative D call: TRBD2 (6 bases). Germline lookup yields CDR1 MNHEY and CDR2 SVGAGI. V dropped 2 bases and J dropped 7 bases, with 6 bases sitting between them. The CDR3 consists of 11 residues. CDR3 amino acids: CASSYGGEQYF. The CDR3, as DNA: TGTGCCAGCAGTTACGGAGGGGAGCAGTACTTC.

The chain combines TRBV7-9 with TRBJ2-7, with no clear D. The CDR3 runs 11 residues. Trimming took 3 bases from V and 2 from J, leaving 2 bases between them. Germline V lookup: CDR1 SEHNR, CDR2 FQNEAQ (reference sequence). The CDR3 protein is CASSFTYEQYF. The CDR3 DNA reads TGTGCCAGCAGCTTCACCTACGAGCAGTACTTC. The variable domain in full, with the rest retrieved from reference TRBV7-9 and TRBJ2-7, is DTGVSQNPRHKITKRGQNVTFRCDPISEHNRLYWYRQTLGQGPEFLTYFQNEAQLEKSRLLSDRFSAERPKGSFSTLEIQRTEQGDSAMYLCASSFTYEQYFGPGTRLTVT.

This clone was seen more than once but under ten times. V gene TRBV4-1 combines with J gene TRBJ1-6; tentative D call: TRBD1 (5 bases). The germline gives CDR1 MGHRA, CDR2 YSYEKL. The CDR3 sequence is 15 residues long. V lost 5 bases and J 14 bases, leaving 22 bases between the germline ends. Here the CDR3 DNA reads TGCGCCAGCAGCACCCGGGACTCCCCCGTTCCGGCCCTCCACTTT. The encoded protein is CASSTRDSPVPALHF.

V gene TRBV7-9 combines with J gene TRBJ1-3; no reliable D call. Germline lookup yields CDR1 SEHNR and CDR2 FQNEAQ (reference sequence). Deletions cut 5 bases from V and 2 bases from J, with 10 bases between. CDR3 length equals 14 residues. The CDR3 spells CASSELPPGNTIYF. In DNA form, the CDR3 reads TGTGCCAGCAGCGAACTCCCCCCTGGAAACACCATATATTTT. Looking up the rest from reference TRBV7-9 and TRBJ1-3 gives the full variable domain: DTGVSQNPRHKITKRGQNVTFRCDPISEHNRLYWYRQTLGQGPEFLTYFQNEAQLEKSRLLSDRFSAERPKGSFSTLEIQRTEQGDSAMYLCASSELPPGNTIYFGEGSWLTVV.

V is TRBV15 and J is TRBJ2-1; 9 bases align to TRBD2. Germline-derived CDR1 and CDR2 are LNHNV and YYDKDF (reference sequence). V dropped 3 bases and J dropped 7; count of bases not matched to a gene: 7. The CDR3 loop spans 15 amino acids. The CDR3 protein is CATSRAGGPRNEQFF. CDR3 bases: TGTGCCACCAGCAGGGCGGGGGGGCCGAGGAATGAGCAGTTCTTC.

CDR3 DNA: TGTGCCAGCAGCTTAACGGAGAAACTCTACGAGCAGTACTTC. Translated: CASSLTEKLYEQYF. This rearrangement joins TRBV7-9 to TRBJ2-7; D not resolved. This CDR3 contains 14 residues. Trimming removed 2 bases from V and 3 bases from J, with 11 bases in between. The germline V gene encodes CDR1 SEHNR and CDR2 FQNEAQ (reference sequence).

The rearrangement joins TRBV5-4 to TRBJ2-7; 9 bases map to TRBD1. Germline CDR1 reads SGHNT; CDR2 reads YYREEE (reference sequence). This CDR3 is built from 13 residues. With 5 bases clipped from V and 5 bases from J, the junction kept 5 bases outside the gene matches. The CDR3 here is CASRRQGVDEQYF. CDR3 DNA sequence: TGTGCCAGCAGACGACAGGGGGTGGACGAGCAGTACTTC.

J is TRBJ2-3 and V is TRBV7-9; 8 bases are a match to TRBD2. The V gene end was trimmed by 1 base and the J gene end by 6 bases; junction bases not matched to a gene: 12. Germline-derived CDR1 and CDR2 are SEHNR and FQNEAQ (reference sequence). There are 17 residues in the CDR3. CDR3 amino acids: CASSLVGRGALMDTQYF. DNA for the CDR3: TGTGCCAGCAGCTTAGTAGGGCGGGGGGCGTTAATGGATACGCAGTATTTT.

This clone was counted only a few times. This chain uses TRBV19 with TRBJ1-3; D is perhaps TRBD1 (5 bases). Germline values: CDR1 LNHDA, CDR2 SQIVND (reference sequence). Trimming took 0 bases from V and 4 from J, leaving 13 bases between them. The CDR3 is 16 residues long. DNA of the CDR3: TGTGCCAGTAGTATAGAAAGGGGAAAGGGCGGAAACACCATATATTTT. As protein: CASSIERGKGGNTIYF.

The chain recombines TRBV19 with TRBJ1-2; no definite D call. V was trimmed by 1 base and J by 3 bases, leaving 12 bases between them. The CDR3 covers 15 residues. Germline CDR1 and CDR2: LNHDA and SQIVND (reference sequence). The CDR3 coding sequence is TGTGCCAGTAGTATAGCTGGGGTTGATCACTATGGCTACACCTTC. Translation: CASSIAGVDHYGYTF.

This clone was picked up a small number of times. This chain joins TRBV4-1 and TRBJ2-7; possibly TRBD1 for D (5 bases). From germline, CDR1 is MGHRA and CDR2 YSYEKL. The germline V and J ends were trimmed by 0 bases and 7 bases, with 16 bases remaining between them. This CDR3 has 15 amino acids. The CDR3 sequence: CASSQEGRATVEQYF. As DNA, the CDR3 is TGCGCCAGCAGCCAAGAGGGCAGGGCCACAGTAGAGCAGTACTTC.

The chain uses TRBV9 and TRBJ2-2, with 8 nucleotides matching TRBD2. Germline assignment: CDR1 SGDLS and CDR2 YYNGEE. There are 19 residues in the CDR3. V shed 1 base, J shed 2 bases, and the junction held 13 bases outside the gene matches. This CDR3 reads CASSVRGVGGGHNTGELFF. The CDR3 DNA reads TGTGCCAGCAGCGTACGAGGAGTGGGCGGGGGGCACAACACCGGGGAGCTGTTTTTT.

The rearrangement joins TRBV27 to TRBJ2-5, with TRBD2 as a possible D gene (6 bases). The closer fit of TRBJ2-7 to the DNA end suggests the J call may be wrong. This CDR3 is built from 13 residues. Germline assignment: CDR1 MNHEY and CDR2 SMNVEV (reference sequence). Here the CDR3 reads CASSFGGNNEQYF. For the CDR3, the DNA is TGTGCCAGCAGTTTCGGAGGGAACAACGAGCAGTACTTC.

V usage is TRBV27 and J usage is TRBJ2-7; 7 positions agree with TRBD1. Germline V gene lookup returns CDR1 MNHEY and CDR2 SMNVEV (reference sequence). The ends lost 3 bases at V and 3 bases at J; junction bases unmatched: 8. The CDR3 is 15 amino acids. CDR3 sequence reads: CASSFSGTEFYEQYF. The CDR3, as DNA: TGTGCCAGCAGTTTCTCCGGGACAGAATTCTACGAGCAGTACTTC.

Judged by abundance, this clone is medium-sized. DNA for the CDR3: TGTGCCAGCAGCTTAGCGGGACAGAACTATGGCTACACCTTC. Translation gives CASSLAGQNYGYTF. V usage is TRBV7-9 and J usage is TRBJ1-2; TRBD1 agrees at 7 bases. Germline V lookup: CDR1 SEHNR, CDR2 FQNEAQ (reference sequence). V lost 0 bases and J lost 2; bases outside the gene matches: 0. CDR3 length equals 14 residues.

This clone has more than one count but fewer than ten. The DNA of the CDR3 is TGTGCCAGCAGCTCGCGACTCCAAGAGACCCAGTACTTC. Translating it yields CASSSRLQETQYF. The chain joins TRBV7-7 to TRBJ2-5, with D uncertain. Germline V gene sequence: CDR1 SSHAT, CDR2 FNYEAQ (reference sequence). V was clipped by 4 bases and J by 1 base, with 7 bases between them. The CDR3 has 13 residues.

This rearrangement joins TRBV2 to TRBJ2-7; the D gene is possibly TRBD2 (6 bases). Germline CDR1 and CDR2: SNHLY and FYNNEI. The germline V and J ends were trimmed by 8 bases and 2 bases, with 13 bases remaining between them. This CDR3 spans 13 amino acids. The CDR3 loop is CASAGTLTYEQYF. The CDR3 nucleotides read TGTGCCAGCGCCGGGACTCTTACCTACGAGCAGTACTTC.

This rearrangement joins TRBV27 to TRBJ1-1; the D gene is possibly TRBD1 (6 bases). The V end was cut by 6 bases, the J end by 6 bases, with 20 bases between. In germline, CDR1 is MNHEY, CDR2 SMNVEV (reference sequence). This CDR3 region has 15 residues. The DNA of the CDR3 is TGTGCCAGCAGCCTCACGGGGGCGGGGGGGTCTGAAGCTTTCTTT. Translated, it gives CASSLTGAGGSEAFF.

The chain combines TRBV10-1 with TRBJ2-3; TRBD2 matches 13 bases. CDR3 length: 16 amino acids. The germline gives CDR1 WNHNN, CDR2 SYGVQD (reference sequence). V shed 6 bases, J shed 1 base, and the junction held 4 bases outside the gene matches. The chain's CDR3 is CASSLGLAGGTDTQYF. As DNA, the CDR3 is TGCGCCAGCAGCCTCGGACTAGCGGGGGGCACAGATACGCAGTATTTT.

This clone occurred a few times. The chain combines TRBV2 with TRBJ2-3; D unclear. The CDR3 runs 15 residues. Per the germline V gene, CDR1 is SNHLY and CDR2 is FYNNEI. V dropped 7 bases and J dropped 2 bases, with 16 bases sitting between them. Written as DNA, the CDR3 is TGTGCCAGCACTACCCTCGTACCGCCCACAGATACGCAGTATTTT. It translates to CASTTLVPPTDTQYF.

This rearrangement joins TRBV5-5 to TRBJ1-3; maybe TRBD1 (5 bases). The CDR3 is 14 residues long. V lost 2 bases and J lost 8, with 14 bases in between. The germline V gene has CDR1 SGHKS and CDR2 YYEKEE (reference sequence). This chain's CDR3 is CASSLRQGRHTIYF. The CDR3 region has the DNA TGTGCCAGCAGCTTAAGGCAGGGTCGGCACACCATATATTTT.

This clone is medium-sized within its sample. The chain recombines TRBV9 with TRBJ2-1; D might be TRBD1 (6 bases). Deletions cut 4 bases from V and 1 base from J, with 18 bases between. Germline-derived CDR1 and CDR2 are SGDLS and YYNGEE. The CDR3 has 17 amino acids. This CDR3 is CASSITESGVSYNEQFF. The CDR3 region has the DNA TGTGCCAGCAGCATCACCGAGTCAGGGGTGTCCTACAATGAGCAGTTCTTC.

This clone has a handful of counts. The chain recombines TRBV10-2 with TRBJ2-7, with TRBD2 matching over 8 bases. Unmatched junction bases numbered 11, after V lost 6 bases and J lost 4 bases. The length of the CDR3 is 15 residues. Germline CDR1 and CDR2: WSHSY and SAAADI. The CDR3 region has the DNA TGCGCCAGCAGGCCGGGGGGGGCGGGGTTATACGAGCAGTACTTC. It is translated as CASRPGGAGLYEQYF.

J is TRBJ2-3 and V is TRBV27; TRBD2 might be the D (6 bases). V lost 3 bases and J lost 6, with 13 bases in between. CDR3 length equals 14 residues. The germline CDR1 and CDR2 sequences are MNHEY and SMNVEV (reference sequence). The CDR3 DNA reads TGTGCCAGCAGTTTTGTTGGGGGGAGGGATACGCAGTATTTT. This gives the protein CASSFVGGRDTQYF.

In its sample, this clone was seen once. J is TRBJ2-1 and V is TRBV4-1; 8 bases align to TRBD1. This CDR3 is built from 18 residues. V lost 3 bases, J lost 5 bases, and 15 bases stayed unmatched. The germline V gene encodes CDR1 MGHRA and CDR2 YSYEKL. For the CDR3, the DNA is TGCGCCAGCAGCCAGTTAGACAGGGGCCCAGTTAGAAACAATGAGCAGTTCTTC. Translated: CASSQLDRGPVRNNEQFF.

The sample holds a few counts of this clone. V usage is TRBV7-2 and J usage is TRBJ2-1, with TRBD2 matching 9 bases. The CDR3 covers 15 residues. Germline assignment: CDR1 SGHTA and CDR2 FQGNSA. The V and J ends lost 4 bases and 8 bases, in that order; junction bases with no gene match: 9. CDR3 bases: TGTGCCAGCAGCTACACAGCGGGGGGTATGGATGAGCAGTTCTTC. Translation gives CASSYTAGGMDEQFF. The full variable domain, its missing parts supplied by reference TRBV7-2 and TRBJ2-1, is GAGVSQSPSNKVTEKGKDVELRCDPISGHTALYWYRQSLGQGLEFLIYFQGNSAPDKSGLPSDRFSAERTGGSVSTLTIQRTQQEDSAVYLCASSYTAGGMDEQFFGPGTRLTVL.